The 3 T cell receptor beta chains listed next were all sequenced from one sample in a study of blood T cell repertoires in COVID-19. This table comes from immunoSEQ multiplex PCR, and its TCRdb copy is limited to in-frame clones, with some not included. The sample comprises almost 65,000 clones, 70% to 90% of which are singletons, and about 9.5% rests with the top ten. The specimen sequenced was PBMCs or T cells enriched from blood (not recorded which). These receptors all stem from a woman aged 40 to 50 who had recovered from COVID-19.

This chain joins TRBV20-1 and TRBJ1-2, with 9 bases matching TRBD1. Germline V gene lookup returns CDR1 DFQATT and CDR2 SNEGSKA (reference sequence). Germline trimming cut 3 bases from V and 3 bases from J; bases unmatched to any gene: 11. The CDR3 runs to 16 residues. CDR3 loop: CSASSITGGADYGYTF. CDR3 coding DNA: TGCAGTGCTAGTTCTATAACAGGGGGCGCGGACTATGGCTACACCTTC.

The chain uses TRBV7-9 and TRBJ1-1; D gene ambiguous. Germline V gives CDR1 SEHNR, CDR2 FQNEAQ (reference sequence). V lost 0 bases, J lost 1 base, and 9 bases lay in between. This CDR3 spans 15 amino acids. The CDR3 region is CASSLADGGNTEAFF. The CDR3 nucleotides read TGTGCCAGCAGCTTAGCGGATGGAGGGAACACTGAAGCTTTCTTT.

The V and J genes are TRBV19 and TRBJ1-4, with 7 bases matching TRBD1. Per the germline V gene, CDR1 is LNHDA and CDR2 is SQIVND (reference sequence). This CDR3 has 14 amino acids. V gave up 4 bases and J gave up 6 bases; unmatched junction bases: 5. CDR3 protein: CASSTGTADEKLFF. The CDR3 bases are TGTGCCAGTAGTACCGGGACAGCGGATGAAAAACTGTTTTTT.